This entry features one TCR beta chain sequence. The sample is drawn from a study of blood T cell repertoires in COVID-19. Study-level background: COVID-19 samples collected from the United States, Italy and Spain covered acute and convalescent phases. T cells, B-cell-depleted T cells, or PBMCs supplied cDNA or gDNA.

In the original processing: Estimated nucleated cell counts came from reference gene primer amplification. Sequencing was performed with immunoSEQ multiplex PCR; in TCRdb, only in-frame clones are kept and a portion is missing. V and J calls and clone size are copied from that table; D and trimming were computed from the DNA. This table holds tens of thousands of clones, 85% found once. Sequenced: peripheral blood. The TCR sequence derives from a man between 60 and 70 years old with acute or convalescent COVID-19.

The CDR3 sequence: CASTQGARTGELFF. CDR3 sequence (DNA): TGTGCCAGCACCCAGGGGGCGCGCACCGGGGAGCTGTTTTTT. The chain is built from TRBV14 and TRBJ2-2, with 8 bases aligning to TRBD1. V shed 7 bases and J 4 bases; nucleotides not matched to a gene: 5. The CDR3 length is 14 residues. Germline CDR1 is SGHDN and CDR2 is FVKESK.